Following are 25 T cell receptor beta chains from one sample sequenced in a study of technical replicates of blood from several donors. Here immunoSEQ multiplex PCR was the method, and the copy in TCRdb shows in-frame clones only, minus some. Of approximately 76,000 clones listed, around 97% are singletons. The sequenced sample consisted of T cells isolated from PBMCs. These receptors were collected from a human donor in good health.

V and J are TRBV2 and TRBJ1-6; D might be TRBD1 (6 bases). V gave up 6 bases and J gave up 11 bases, with 17 bases separating them. Germline loops: CDR1 SNHLY, CDR2 FYNNEI. The CDR3 is 14 residues long. CDR3 sequence reads: CASRPLQGRAPLHF. The CDR3 DNA is TGTGCCAGCAGACCCTTACAGGGCAGAGCACCCCTCCACTTT.

The chain has TRBV12-5 and TRBJ2-3; 8 bases align to TRBD1. Germline V gene data show CDR1 as LGHNT and CDR2 as FRNRAP. The CDR3 has 15 residues. Trimming cost V 6 bases and J 5 bases; bases outside gene matches: 10. CDR3 coding DNA: TGTGCTAGTGGGGAGGGACAGGCTAGGGGAGATACGCAGTATTTT. Amino acid sequence: CASGEGQARGDTQYF.

This sequence joins TRBV11-3 and TRBJ2-7, with D possibly matching TRBD1 (5 bases). CDR3 size: 13 residues. Per germline, CDR1 SGHNT and CDR2 YENEEA. The V gene lost 3 bases and the J gene lost 4 bases, with 10 bases spanning the gap. This chain's CDR3 is CASSFWGAYEQYF. The CDR3 coding sequence is TGTGCCAGCAGCTTCTGGGGCGCATACGAGCAGTACTTC.

The V gene is TRBV9, the J gene TRBJ2-1; weak D call: TRBD1 (5 bases). CDR1 SGDLS and CDR2 YYNGEE come from the germline V gene. The V gene lost 0 bases and the J gene lost 7 bases, with 14 bases spanning the gap. The CDR3 contains 15 residues. CDR3 in amino acids: CASSVGGGVGNEQFF. In DNA form, the CDR3 reads TGTGCCAGCAGCGTAGGGGGCGGAGTCGGGAATGAGCAGTTCTTC.

The chain uses TRBV18 and TRBJ1-5, with TRBD1 identical over 7 bases. V dropped 0 bases and J dropped 4; count of bases not matched to a gene: 9. The length of the CDR3 is 17 residues. Germline V gene data show CDR1 as KGHSH and CDR2 as LQKENI. This CDR3 is CASSPPSGGIANQPQHF. CDR3 in DNA: TGTGCCAGCTCACCACCGTCAGGGGGTATAGCAAATCAGCCCCAGCATTTT. Looking up the rest from reference TRBV18 and TRBJ1-5 gives the full variable domain: NAGVMQNPRHLVRRRGQEARLRCSPMKGHSHVYWYRQLPEEGLKFMVYLQKENIIDESGMPKERFSAEFPKEGPSILRIQQVVRGDSAAYFCASSPPSGGIANQPQHFGDGTRLSIL.

The J gene is TRBJ2-7, the V gene TRBV12-2; the D segment call TRBD1 is taken from the table without a DNA check. TRBV12-2 is termed a pseudogene. The CDR3 is 16 residues long. The chain's CDR3 is CASRLEVTGVVYEQYF. As DNA, the CDR3 is TGTGCAAGTCGCTTAGAGGTGACAGGGGTTGTCTACGAGCAGTACTTC.

The V gene is TRBV30, the J gene TRBJ2-7; 9 bases are a match to TRBD1. The CDR3 has 13 residues. Unmatched junction bases numbered 8, after V lost 8 bases and J lost 3 bases. CDR1 and CDR2 (germline): GTSNPN, SVGIG (reference sequence). The CDR3 here is CARGQGTLYEQYF. The CDR3 DNA reads TGTGCCAGGGGACAGGGCACACTCTACGAGCAGTACTTC.

This clone was detected only once. This sequence joins TRBV7-8 and TRBJ2-1, with D perhaps TRBD2 (5 bases). Germline assignment: CDR1 SGHVS and CDR2 FQNEAQ. The V end lost 4 bases, the J end lost 0 bases, and 10 bases lay between the germline ends. The CDR3 runs to 15 residues. CDR3 DNA: TGTGCCAGCAGCTCGAGGGTTAGCTCCTACAATGAGCAGTTCTTC. It translates to CASSSRVSSYNEQFF. Full variable domain (rest looked up from reference TRBV7-8 and TRBJ2-1): GAGVSQSPRYKVAKRGQDVALRCDPISGHVSLFWYQQALGQGPEFLTYFQNEAQLDKSGLPSDRFFAERPEGSVSTLKIQRTQQEDSAVYLCASSSRVSSYNEQFFGPGTRLTVL.

As DNA, the CDR3 is TGCGCCAGCAGCAAAGGGACTAGCGGGAGGGACAAAAACATTCAGTACTTC. As protein: CASSKGTSGRDKNIQYF. This chain uses TRBV5-1 with TRBJ2-4, with TRBD2 matching over 16 bases. The germline V gene has CDR1 SGHRS and CDR2 YFSETQ. The CDR3 is 17 amino acids. J gave up 3 bases and V 4 bases, and 4 bases lay outside the gene matches.

The V call is TRBV7-9, the J call TRBJ1-4; D is unresolved. The CDR3 consists of 13 residues. Trimming removed 0 bases from V and 5 bases from J, with 4 bases in between. Germline CDR1 reads SEHNR; CDR2 reads FQNEAQ (reference sequence). As DNA, the CDR3 is TGTGCCAGCAGCTTAGCCAGAAATGAAAAACTGTTTTTT. Its translation is CASSLARNEKLFF. Filled out from reference TRBV7-9 and TRBJ1-4, the complete variable domain reads DTGVSQNPRHKITKRGQNVTFRCDPISEHNRLYWYRQTLGQGPEFLTYFQNEAQLEKSRLLSDRFSAERPKGSFSTLEIQRTEQGDSAMYLCASSLARNEKLFFGSGTQLSVL.

This clone was seen once. This rearrangement joins TRBV19 to TRBJ1-5; 7 bases are a match to TRBD1. V shed 8 bases and J 8 bases; nucleotides not matched to a gene: 9. CDR1 is LNHDA, CDR2 SQIVND, per germline (reference sequence). The CDR3 contains 13 residues. The DNA of the CDR3 is TGTGCCAGTGGGGACAGCTCGATCAAGCCCCAGCATTTT. It codes for CASGDSSIKPQHF. Full variable domain (outside the CDR3, taken from reference TRBV19 and TRBJ1-5): DGGITQSPKYLFRKEGQNVTLSCEQNLNHDAMYWYRQDPGQGLRLIYYSQIVNDFQKGDIAEGYSVSREKKESFPLTVTSAQKNPTAFYLCASGDSSIKPQHFGDGTRLSIL.

This clone occurred once. The chain has TRBV4-1 and TRBJ2-7, with D maybe TRBD1 (6 bases). The CDR3 contains 16 residues. Trimming took off 4 bases at V and 1 base at J, with 17 bases between the two ends. Germline CDR1 MGHRA, CDR2 YSYEKL. CDR3 bases: TGCGCCAGCAGCCTCCAGGGGTCCACCCCGTCCTACGAGCAGTACTTC. Residues: CASSLQGSTPSYEQYF.

V and J are TRBV4-1 and TRBJ2-1, with a weak D call TRBD2 (6 bases). Trimming shortened V by 0 bases and J by 2 bases, and 11 bases separated the two germline ends. The CDR3 runs to 16 residues. Germline values: CDR1 MGHRA, CDR2 YSYEKL. The CDR3 protein is CASSQEKREAYNEQFF. CDR3 DNA: TGCGCCAGCAGCCAAGAAAAGAGGGAGGCCTACAATGAGCAGTTCTTC.

The rearrangement uses TRBV5-4 and TRBJ1-1; 8 nucleotides align to TRBD1. From germline, CDR1 is SGHNT and CDR2 YYREEE (reference sequence). This CDR3 contains 15 residues. Trimming at V came to 3 bases and at J to 5 bases, leaving 9 bases not matched to a gene. Here the CDR3 DNA reads TGTGCCAGCAGCTCCTGGAGGACAGGGAAAACTGAAGCTTTCTTT. Protein product: CASSSWRTGKTEAFF.

V and J are TRBV5-4 and TRBJ1-5; a possible D gene is TRBD1 (6 bases). The V end was cut by 0 bases, the J end by 6 bases, with 13 bases between. CDR1 and CDR2 (germline): SGHNT, YYREEE (reference sequence). CDR3 length: 15 residues. Here the CDR3 DNA reads TGTGCCAGCAGCTTGGATGGGGGCGCGGGTCAGCCCCAGCATTTT. This gives the protein CASSLDGGAGQPQHF.

The V and J genes are TRBV7-6 and TRBJ2-5; D possibly corresponds to TRBD1 (6 bases). The V gene's germline CDR1 is SGHVS and CDR2 FNYEAQ. This CDR3 region has 13 residues. V lost 0 bases to trimming and J lost 5 bases, with 7 bases between them. CDR3 sequence reads: CASSLAQGETQYF. DNA for the CDR3: TGTGCCAGCAGCTTAGCCCAGGGGGAGACCCAGTACTTC.

The V call is TRBV6-1, the J call TRBJ1-1; 7 nucleotides line up with TRBD1. CDR1 and CDR2 (germline): MNHNS, SASEGT. The V and J ends lost 3 bases and 4 bases, in that order; junction bases with no gene match: 5. There are 14 residues in the CDR3. The CDR3 bases are TGTGCCAGCAGTGATTACAGGGGAGCCACTGAAGCTTTCTTT. Its translation: CASSDYRGATEAFF.

The J gene is TRBJ2-2, the V gene TRBV28; D gene unclear. Germline V gives CDR1 MDHEN, CDR2 SYDVKM. There are 15 residues in the CDR3. Trimming took off 7 bases at V and 5 bases at J, with 17 bases between the two ends. As DNA, the CDR3 is TGTGCCAGCACCCCACCCTTTCCTAAGACCGGGGAGCTGTTTTTT. Amino acids: CASTPPFPKTGELFF.

The chain carries TRBV6-5 and TRBJ1-2; 7 bases are shared with TRBD1. Germline V gene sequence: CDR1 MNHEY, CDR2 SVGAGI. CDR3 length: 15 residues. Losses at the gene ends were 6 bases for V and 2 bases for J; bases not matched to a gene: 9. In nucleotides, the CDR3 is TGTGCCAGCAGAAAGGACAGGCGCTTAAACTATGGCTACACCTTC. Amino acids: CASRKDRRLNYGYTF.

The genes are TRBV5-6 and TRBJ1-2, with 7 bases lining up with TRBD1. Germline values: CDR1 SGHDT, CDR2 YYEEEE. With V trimmed by 4 bases and J by 4 bases, 10 bases remained unmatched. The length of the CDR3 is 15 residues. DNA of the CDR3: TGTGCCAGCAGCCCGAGACAGGGCCGTATCTATGGCTACACCTTC. Protein: CASSPRQGRIYGYTF.

The chain links TRBV11-3 to TRBJ2-2, with D possibly being TRBD2 (5 bases). V gave up 7 bases and J gave up 3 bases, with 18 bases separating them. This CDR3 has 16 residues. Germline-derived CDR1 and CDR2 are SGHNT and YENEEA. The CDR3: CASISIEGEDTGELFF. The CDR3 coding sequence is TGTGCCAGCATCTCTATTGAGGGCGAGGACACCGGGGAGCTGTTTTTT.

This chain uses TRBV6-1 with TRBJ2-7; TRBD1 might be the D (6 bases). Trimming pared 3 bases from V and 0 bases from J, leaving 9 bases between. The CDR3 loop spans 14 amino acids. Germline-derived CDR1 and CDR2 are MNHNS and SASEGT. CDR3 nucleotides: TGTGCCAGCAGTGATGGGGGCTTCTCCTACGAGCAGTACTTC. It translates to CASSDGGFSYEQYF.

The J gene is TRBJ2-7, the V gene TRBV4-1, with D possibly being TRBD2 (5 bases). This CDR3 contains 14 residues. V shed 4 bases and J shed 4 bases, with 14 bases lying between them. Germline values: CDR1 MGHRA, CDR2 YSYEKL. The DNA of the CDR3 is TGCGCCAGCAGCCCGGGATCTCGGCAGTACGAGCAGTACTTC. Protein: CASSPGSRQYEQYF.

The chain couples TRBV10-3 to TRBJ1-1, with D perhaps matching TRBD1 (5 bases). In germline, CDR1 is ENHRY, CDR2 SYGVKD. CDR3 length: 16 residues. The V gene lost 8 bases and the J gene lost 3 bases, with 22 bases spanning the gap. The CDR3 reads CAILGSPREGHTEAFF. CDR3 bases: TGTGCCATCCTCGGTAGCCCCAGGGAGGGGCACACTGAAGCTTTCTTT.

The rearrangement links TRBV27 to TRBJ2-6; weak D call: TRBD2 (5 bases). V was pared by 6 bases and J by 0 bases, with 15 bases between. The germline CDR1 and CDR2 sequences are MNHEY and SMNVEV (reference sequence). The CDR3 covers 17 residues. The CDR3 loop reads CASSPHPAASGANVLTF. Here the CDR3 DNA reads TGTGCCAGCAGCCCCCACCCAGCGGCCTCTGGGGCCAACGTCCTGACTTTC.